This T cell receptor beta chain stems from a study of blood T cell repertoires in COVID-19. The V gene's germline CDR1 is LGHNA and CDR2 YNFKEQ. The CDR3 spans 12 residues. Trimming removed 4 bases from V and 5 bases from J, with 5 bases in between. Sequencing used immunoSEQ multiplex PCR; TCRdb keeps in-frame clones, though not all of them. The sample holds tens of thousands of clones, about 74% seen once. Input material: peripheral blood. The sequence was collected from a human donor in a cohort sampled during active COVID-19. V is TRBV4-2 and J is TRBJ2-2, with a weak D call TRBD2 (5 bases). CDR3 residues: CASSRGTGELFF. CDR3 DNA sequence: TGTGCCAGCAGCCGAGGGACCGGGGAGCTGTTTTTT.